The rows below give T cell receptor beta chains drawn from one sample of a study of beta chain bispecific antibodies for T cell cancers. MiXCR, run by TCRdb on the 5' RACE reads, gives a single entry per CDR3 protein. The sample records more than 15,000 distinct CDR3 sequences, 2% to 2.5% being singletons. Their antigens remain unidentified. Sequencing used healthy donor T cells cultured with leukemia cells. All receptors derive from a human donor in good health. Some clones in this sample may be carry-over from other donors' samples. Both conserved end residues are part of each CDR3.

V gene: TRBV5-1
J gene: TRBJ2-7
CDR3 protein: CASSVGQGTSYEQYF

V gene: TRBV2
J gene: TRBJ1-5
CDR3 protein: CASRGRTGDSSNQPQHF

V gene: TRBV5-4
J gene: TRBJ2-1
CDR3 protein: CASGGESSYNEQFF

V gene: TRBV20-1
J gene: TRBJ2-5
CDR3 protein: CSARDLRGLQETQYF

V gene: TRBV10-1
J gene: TRBJ2-3
CDR3 protein: CASSESWGSTDTQYF

V gene: TRBV5-1
J gene: TRBJ1-4
CDR3 protein: CASRSGQGTNEKLFF

V gene: TRBV27
J gene: TRBJ2-1
CDR3 protein: CASSLGLLAYNEQFF

V gene: TRBV5-4
J gene: TRBJ1-1
CDR3 protein: CASSLRTGWNTEAFF

V gene: TRBV7-8
J gene: TRBJ1-6
CDR3 protein: CASSLGVGRGSPLHF

V gene: TRBV29-1
J gene: TRBJ2-5
CDR3 protein: CSVLLAGVQETQYF

V gene: TRBV27
J gene: TRBJ1-2
CDR3 protein: CASTGDGYGYTF

V gene: TRBV20-1
J gene: TRBJ2-7
CDR3 protein: CSARSLGGEYF

V gene: TRBV20-1
J gene: TRBJ2-7
CDR3 protein: CSVLFRDRVREQYF